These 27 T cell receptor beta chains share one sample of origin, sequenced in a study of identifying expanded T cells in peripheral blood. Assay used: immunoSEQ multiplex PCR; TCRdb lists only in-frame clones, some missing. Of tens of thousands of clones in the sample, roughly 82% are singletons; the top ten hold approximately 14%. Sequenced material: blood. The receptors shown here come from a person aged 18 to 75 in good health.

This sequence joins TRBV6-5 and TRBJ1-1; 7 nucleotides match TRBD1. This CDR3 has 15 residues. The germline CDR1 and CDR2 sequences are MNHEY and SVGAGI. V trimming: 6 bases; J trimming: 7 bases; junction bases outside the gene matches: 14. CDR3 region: CASRVGSAGGVEAFF. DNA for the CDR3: TGTGCCAGCAGGGTGGGGTCCGCAGGGGGAGTTGAAGCTTTCTTT.

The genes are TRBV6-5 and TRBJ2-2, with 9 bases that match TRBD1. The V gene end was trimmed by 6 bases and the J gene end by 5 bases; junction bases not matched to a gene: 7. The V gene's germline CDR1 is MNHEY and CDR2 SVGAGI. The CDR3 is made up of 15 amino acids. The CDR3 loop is CASSPGTGSTGELFF. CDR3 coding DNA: TGTGCCAGCAGCCCCGGGACAGGGTCTACCGGGGAGCTGTTTTTT.

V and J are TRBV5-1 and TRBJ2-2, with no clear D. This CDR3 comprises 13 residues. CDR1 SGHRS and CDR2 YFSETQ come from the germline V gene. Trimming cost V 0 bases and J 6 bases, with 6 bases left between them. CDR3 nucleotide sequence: TGCGCCAGCAGCTTGGTGGGATCCGGGGAGCTGTTTTTT. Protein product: CASSLVGSGELFF.

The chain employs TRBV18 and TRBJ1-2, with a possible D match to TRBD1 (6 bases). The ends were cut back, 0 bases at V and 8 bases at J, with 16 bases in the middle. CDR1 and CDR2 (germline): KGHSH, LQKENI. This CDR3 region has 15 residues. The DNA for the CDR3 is TGTGCCAGCTCACCACCAAGCGCAGGGGTGGAAGGCTACACCTTC. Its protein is CASSPPSAGVEGYTF.

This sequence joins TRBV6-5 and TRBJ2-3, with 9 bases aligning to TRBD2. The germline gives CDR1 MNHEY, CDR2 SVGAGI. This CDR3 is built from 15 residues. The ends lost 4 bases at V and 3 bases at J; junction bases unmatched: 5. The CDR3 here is CASSSAGGGTDTQYF. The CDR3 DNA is TGTGCCAGCAGTTCAGCGGGGGGTGGAACAGATACGCAGTATTTT.

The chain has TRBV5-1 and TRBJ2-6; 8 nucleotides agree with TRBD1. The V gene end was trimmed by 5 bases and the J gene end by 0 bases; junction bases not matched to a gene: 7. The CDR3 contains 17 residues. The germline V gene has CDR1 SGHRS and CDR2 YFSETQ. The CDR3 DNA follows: TGCGCCAGCAGTTCCGGGACAGGACCCTCTGGGGCCAACGTCCTGACTTTC. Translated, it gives CASSSGTGPSGANVLTF.

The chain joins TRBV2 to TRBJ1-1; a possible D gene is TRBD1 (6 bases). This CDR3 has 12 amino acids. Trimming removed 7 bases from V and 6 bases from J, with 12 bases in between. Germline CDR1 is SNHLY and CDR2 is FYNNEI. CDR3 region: CASIRYRAEAFF. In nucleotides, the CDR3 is TGTGCCAGCATACGCTACAGGGCTGAAGCTTTCTTT.

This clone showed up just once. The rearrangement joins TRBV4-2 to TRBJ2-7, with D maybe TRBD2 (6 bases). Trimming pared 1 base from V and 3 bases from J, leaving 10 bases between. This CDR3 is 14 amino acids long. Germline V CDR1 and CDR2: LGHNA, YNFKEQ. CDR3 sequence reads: CASSQGGNLYEQYF. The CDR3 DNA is TGTGCCAGCAGCCAAGGCGGGAACCTCTACGAGCAGTACTTC.

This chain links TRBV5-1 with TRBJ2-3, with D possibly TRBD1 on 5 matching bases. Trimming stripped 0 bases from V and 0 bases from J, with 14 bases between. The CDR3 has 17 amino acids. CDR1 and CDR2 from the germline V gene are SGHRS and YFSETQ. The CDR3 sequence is CASSLGRAETSTDTQYF. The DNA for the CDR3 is TGCGCCAGCAGCTTGGGCAGGGCTGAAACTAGCACAGATACGCAGTATTTT. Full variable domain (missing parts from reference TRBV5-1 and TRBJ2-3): KAGVTQTPRYLIKTRGQQVTLSCSPISGHRSVSWYQQTPGQGLQFLFEYFSETQRNKGNFPGRFSGRQFSNSRSEMNVSTLELGDSALYLCASSLGRAETSTDTQYFGPGTRLTVL.

CDR3 amino acids: CASSPRGGGQGQNTQYF. The CDR3 DNA is TGTGCCAGCAGCCCCCGAGGAGGGGGACAGGGTCAGAATACGCAGTATTTT. The V call is TRBV9, the J call TRBJ2-3; 9 bases are shared with TRBD1. Germline V CDR1 and CDR2: SGDLS, YYNGEE. The CDR3 has 17 amino acids. Trimming removed 4 bases from V and 7 bases from J; junction bases left unmatched: 16. The full variable domain, with the rest looked up from reference TRBV9 and TRBJ2-3, is DSGVTQTPKHLITATGQRVTLRCSPRSGDLSVYWYQQSLDQGLQFLIQYYNGEERAKGNILERFSAQQFPDLHSELNLSSLELGDSALYFCASSPRGGGQGQNTQYFGPGTRLTVL.

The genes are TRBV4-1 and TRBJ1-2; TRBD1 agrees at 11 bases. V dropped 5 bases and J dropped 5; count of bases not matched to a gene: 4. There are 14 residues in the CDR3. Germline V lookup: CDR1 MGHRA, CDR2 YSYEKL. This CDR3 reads CASSGDRGDYGYTF. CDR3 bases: TGCGCCAGCAGCGGGGACAGGGGGGATTATGGCTACACCTTC.

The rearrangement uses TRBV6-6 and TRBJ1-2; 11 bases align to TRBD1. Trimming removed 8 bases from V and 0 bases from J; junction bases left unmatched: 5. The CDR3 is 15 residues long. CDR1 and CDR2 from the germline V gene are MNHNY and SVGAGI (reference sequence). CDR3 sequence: CASGDRGDTNYGYTF. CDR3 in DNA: TGTGCCAGCGGGGACAGGGGGGACACTAACTATGGCTACACCTTC.

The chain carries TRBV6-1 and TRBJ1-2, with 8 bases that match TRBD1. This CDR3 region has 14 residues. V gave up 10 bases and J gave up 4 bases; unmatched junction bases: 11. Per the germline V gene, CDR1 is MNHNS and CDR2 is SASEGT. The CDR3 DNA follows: TGTGCCACCAGGGACCAGGGGGCGACCTATGGCTACACCTTC. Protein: CATRDQGATYGYTF.

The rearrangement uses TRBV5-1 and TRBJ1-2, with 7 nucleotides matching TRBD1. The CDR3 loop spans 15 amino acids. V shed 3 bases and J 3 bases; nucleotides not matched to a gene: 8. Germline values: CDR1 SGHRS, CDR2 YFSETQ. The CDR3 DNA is TGCGCCAGCAGCTGGGACAGCCCGGGAGACTATGGCTACACCTTC. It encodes CASSWDSPGDYGYTF. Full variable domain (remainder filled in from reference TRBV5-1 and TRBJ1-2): KAGVTQTPRYLIKTRGQQVTLSCSPISGHRSVSWYQQTPGQGLQFLFEYFSETQRNKGNFPGRFSGRQFSNSRSEMNVSTLELGDSALYLCASSWDSPGDYGYTFGSGTRLTVV.

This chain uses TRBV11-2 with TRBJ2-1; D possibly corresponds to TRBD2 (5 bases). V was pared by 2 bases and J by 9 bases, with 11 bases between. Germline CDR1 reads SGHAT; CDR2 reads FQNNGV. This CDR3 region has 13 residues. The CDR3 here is CASSLNWSGEQFF. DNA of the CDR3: TGTGCCAGCAGCTTAAACTGGAGCGGTGAGCAGTTCTTC.

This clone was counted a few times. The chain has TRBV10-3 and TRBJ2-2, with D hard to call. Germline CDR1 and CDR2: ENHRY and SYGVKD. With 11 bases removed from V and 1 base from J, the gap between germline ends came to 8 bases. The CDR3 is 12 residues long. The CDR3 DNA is TGTGCCTCAGGCCAGAACACCGGGGAGCTGTTTTTT. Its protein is CASGQNTGELFF.

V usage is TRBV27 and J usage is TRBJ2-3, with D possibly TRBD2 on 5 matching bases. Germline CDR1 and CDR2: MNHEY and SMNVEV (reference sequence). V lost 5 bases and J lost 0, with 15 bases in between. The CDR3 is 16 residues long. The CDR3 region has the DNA TGTGCCAGCAGTCCCGATAAGCGGAGAAGCACAGATACGCAGTATTTT. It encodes CASSPDKRRSTDTQYF.

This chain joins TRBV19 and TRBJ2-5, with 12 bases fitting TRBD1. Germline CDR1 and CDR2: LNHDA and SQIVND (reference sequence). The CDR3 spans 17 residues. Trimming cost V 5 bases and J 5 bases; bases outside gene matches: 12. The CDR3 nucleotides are TGTGCCAGTAGTCCCCCCGGGACAGGGGGCGTTGGGGAGACCCAGTACTTC. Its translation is CASSPPGTGGVGETQYF. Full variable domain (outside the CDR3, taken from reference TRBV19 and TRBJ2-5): DGGITQSPKYLFRKEGQNVTLSCEQNLNHDAMYWYRQDPGQGLRLIYYSQIVNDFQKGDIAEGYSVSREKKESFPLTVTSAQKNPTAFYLCASSPPGTGGVGETQYFGPGTRLLVL.

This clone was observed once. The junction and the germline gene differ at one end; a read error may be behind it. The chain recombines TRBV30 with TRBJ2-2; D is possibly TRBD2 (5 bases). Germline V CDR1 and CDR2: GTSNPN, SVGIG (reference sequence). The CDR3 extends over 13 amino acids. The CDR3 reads CAWSMTLHRGAVF. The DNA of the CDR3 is TGTGCCTGGAGTATGACTCTACACCGGGGAGCTGTTTTT.

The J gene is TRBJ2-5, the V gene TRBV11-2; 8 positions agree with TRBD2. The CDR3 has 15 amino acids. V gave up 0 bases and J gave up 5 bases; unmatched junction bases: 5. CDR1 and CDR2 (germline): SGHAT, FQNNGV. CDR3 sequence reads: CASSLETSVAETQYF. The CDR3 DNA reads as TGTGCCAGCAGCTTAGAGACTAGCGTGGCGGAGACCCAGTACTTC. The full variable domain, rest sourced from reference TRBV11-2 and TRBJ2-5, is EAGVAQSPRYKIIEKRQSVAFWCNPISGHATLYWYQQILGQGPKLLIQFQNNGVVDDSQLPKDRFSAERLKGVDSTLKIQPAKLEDSAVYLCASSLETSVAETQYFGPGTRLLVL.

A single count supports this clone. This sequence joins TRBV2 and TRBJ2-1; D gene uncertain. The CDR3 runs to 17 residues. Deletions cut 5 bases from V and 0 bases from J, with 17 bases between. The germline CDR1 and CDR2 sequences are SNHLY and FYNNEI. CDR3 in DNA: TGTGCCAGCAGTCCCCGGTCTCTCTCAAGCTCCTACAATGAGCAGTTCTTC. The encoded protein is CASSPRSLSSSYNEQFF.

CDR3 DNA sequence: TGTGCCAGCAGTGAGTCACAAAATGGCTACACCTTC. Translated, it gives CASSESQNGYTF. This chain uses TRBV6-1 with TRBJ1-2; no clear D. Trimming left V 3 bases short and J 6 bases short, with 8 bases between. The CDR3 is made up of 12 amino acids. CDR1 and CDR2 from the germline V gene are MNHNS and SASEGT.

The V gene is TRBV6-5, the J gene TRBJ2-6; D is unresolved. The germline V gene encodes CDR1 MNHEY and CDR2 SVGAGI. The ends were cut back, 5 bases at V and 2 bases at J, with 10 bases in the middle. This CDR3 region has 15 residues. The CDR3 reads CASSQRLTGANVLTF. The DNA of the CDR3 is TGTGCCAGCAGTCAAAGGTTAACTGGGGCCAACGTCCTGACTTTC.

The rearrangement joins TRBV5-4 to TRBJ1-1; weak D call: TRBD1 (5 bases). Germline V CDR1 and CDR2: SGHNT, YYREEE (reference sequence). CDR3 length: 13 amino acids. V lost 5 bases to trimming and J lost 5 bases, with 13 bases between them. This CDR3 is CASSYQGRTEAFF. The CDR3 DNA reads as TGTGCCAGCAGTTATCAGGGTCGGACTGAAGCTTTCTTT.

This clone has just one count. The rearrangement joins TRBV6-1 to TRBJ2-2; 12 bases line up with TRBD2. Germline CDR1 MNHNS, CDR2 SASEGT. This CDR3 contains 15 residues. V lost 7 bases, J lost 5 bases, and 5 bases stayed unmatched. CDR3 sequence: CASIGTSGSTGELFF. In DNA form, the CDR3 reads TGTGCCAGCATCGGGACTAGCGGGTCGACCGGGGAGCTGTTTTTT.

CDR3 region: CASSPTGSSNQPQHF. The DNA for the CDR3 is TGTGCCAGCAGCCCGACAGGAAGTAGCAATCAGCCCCAGCATTTT. J is TRBJ1-5 and V is TRBV7-9; the D gene is possibly TRBD1 (6 bases). Germline loops: CDR1 SEHNR, CDR2 FQNEAQ (reference sequence). V lost 5 bases, J lost 0 bases, and 11 bases lay in between. The CDR3 totals 15 residues. The variable domain in full, completed from reference TRBV7-9 and TRBJ1-5, reads DTGVSQNPRHKITKRGQNVTFRCDPISEHNRLYWYRQTLGQGPEFLTYFQNEAQLEKSRLLSDRFSAERPKGSFSTLEIQRTEQGDSAMYLCASSPTGSSNQPQHFGDGTRLSIL.

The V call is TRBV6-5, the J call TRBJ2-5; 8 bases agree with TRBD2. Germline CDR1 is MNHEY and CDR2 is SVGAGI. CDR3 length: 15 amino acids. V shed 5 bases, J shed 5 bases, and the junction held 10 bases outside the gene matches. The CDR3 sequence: CASSITSGEGETQYF. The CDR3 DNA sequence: TGTGCCAGCAGTATCACTAGCGGAGAGGGGGAGACCCAGTACTTC.